The clone carrying this T cell receptor beta chain was observed a few times. Its antigen is not known. This entry belongs to a study of beta chain features in type 1 diabetes. The overall study: Healthy donors and patients showed comparable age, gender and cell yields. Study-wide points: TCRB CDR3 length was moderately but significantly reduced in all four CD4+ subsets of Type 1 diabetes patients.

Sequencing targeted expressed TCRB transcripts, as all isolated RNA had been reverse transcribed. TCRdb's table, derived via immunoSEQ multiplex PCR, lists solely in-frame clones and lacks some. The sample shows hundreds of thousands of clones, more than 13% of them seen only once. CDR3 length: 15 amino acids. Germline V gives CDR1 GTSNPN, CDR2 SVGIG (reference sequence). The chain joins TRBV30 to TRBJ1-1; 7 positions agree with TRBD1. This receptor was obtained from a young man with type 1 diabetes. The sample comprised naive CD4+ T cells from blood. The CDR3 region is CVSPHPAGGIAEAFF. CDR3 DNA: TGTGTATCCCCACATCCAGCAGGGGGTATAGCTGAAGCTTTCTTT. Full variable domain (rest looked up from reference TRBV30 and TRBJ1-1): SQTIHQWPATLVQPVGSPLSLECTVEGTSNPNLYWYRQAAGRGLQLLFYSVGIGQISSEVPQNLSASRPQDRQFILSSKKLLLSDSGFYLCVSPHPAGGIAEAFFGQGTRLTVV.